This TCR beta chain was sequenced in a study of cytomegalovirus exposure and HLA in healthy donors. Whole-study context: There were 100 million to 130 million unique TCR beta sequences, drawn from about 179 million T cells, in an earlier analysis.

Donors were nominally healthy when sampled, though unrecorded immune exposures were likely. This clone has a single count. Trimming at V came to 5 bases and at J to 5 bases, leaving 21 bases not matched to a gene. The CDR3 is made up of 20 amino acids. CDR1 LNHDA and CDR2 SQIVND come from the germline V gene (reference sequence). A multiplex PCR was run with 60 Vbeta primers and 13 Jbeta primers. The repertoire was sequenced with immunoSEQ multiplex PCR; TCRdb's copy has only in-frame clones and lacks some. The sample yields 65,000 or so clones, roughly 80% seen once. The sequenced sample consisted of PBMCs. The chain couples TRBV19 to TRBJ2-1; 10 bases line up with TRBD1. The TCR was taken from a woman between 40 and 50 years old in good health and CMV-seropositive. CDR3 DNA sequence: TGTGCCAGTAGTCCAAACTCTCCGGGACAGGGGTTCTCCGGCCACAATGAGCAGTTCTTC. Translated, it gives CASSPNSPGQGFSGHNEQFF.